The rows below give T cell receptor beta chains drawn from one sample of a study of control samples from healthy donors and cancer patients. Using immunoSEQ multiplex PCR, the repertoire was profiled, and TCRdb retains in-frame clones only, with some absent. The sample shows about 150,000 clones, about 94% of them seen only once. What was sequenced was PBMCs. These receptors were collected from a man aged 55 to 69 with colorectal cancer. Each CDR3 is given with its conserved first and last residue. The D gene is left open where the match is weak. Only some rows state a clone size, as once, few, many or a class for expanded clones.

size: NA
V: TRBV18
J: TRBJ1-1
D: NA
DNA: TGTGCCAGCTCACCTGGTGGGTTAATGAACACTGAAGCTTTCTTT
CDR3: CASSPGGLMNTEAFF

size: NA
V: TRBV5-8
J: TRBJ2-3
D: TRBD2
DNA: TGTGCCAGCAGCGATATTCAGACTAGCGGGGGGGCAGGAGATACGCAGTATTTT
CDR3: CASSDIQTSGGAGDTQYF

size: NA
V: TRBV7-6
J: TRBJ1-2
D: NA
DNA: TGTGCCAGCAGCTTAGGGATCGGGGAAGTCTACACCTTC
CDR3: CASSLGIGEVYTF

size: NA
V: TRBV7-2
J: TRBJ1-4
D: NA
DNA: TGTGCCAGCAGCTTAAGAGGGAGCGAAAAACTGTTTTTT
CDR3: CASSLRGSEKLFF

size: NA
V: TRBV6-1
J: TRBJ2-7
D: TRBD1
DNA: TGTGCCAGCAGTGAAGCGACAGGGGTATGGAACGAGCAGTACTTC
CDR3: CASSEATGVWNEQYF

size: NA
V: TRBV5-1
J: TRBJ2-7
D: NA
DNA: TGCGCCAGCAGCTTGGGGCAGGGGTCCTACGAGCAGTACTTC
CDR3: CASSLGQGSYEQYF

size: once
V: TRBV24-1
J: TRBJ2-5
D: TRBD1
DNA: TGTGCCACCAGTGATTCAGGACAGGGGGCCGGAGAGACCCAGTACTTC
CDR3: CATSDSGQGAGETQYF

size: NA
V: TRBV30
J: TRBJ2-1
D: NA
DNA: TGTGCCCTCAACTGGCAGGGAAACAATGAGCAGTTCTTC
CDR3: CALNWQGNNEQFF

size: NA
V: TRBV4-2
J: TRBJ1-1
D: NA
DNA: TGTGCCAGCAGCCAAGATAGGGCAGGAGGCACTGAAGCTTTCTTT
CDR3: CASSQDRAGGTEAFF

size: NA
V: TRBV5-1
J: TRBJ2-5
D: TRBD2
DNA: TGCGCCAGCAGCTCCCCCCCCCGTAGCGGGGCTCGGGAGACCCAGTACTTC
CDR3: CASSSPPRSGARETQYF

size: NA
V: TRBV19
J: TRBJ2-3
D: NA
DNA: TGTGCCAGTAGTATAGAGGGCAGGGGAGACACAGATACGCAGTATTTT
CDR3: CASSIEGRGDTDTQYF

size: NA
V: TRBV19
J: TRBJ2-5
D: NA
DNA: TGTGCCAGTACCCAAGGGGGGGGAGAGACCCAGTACTTC
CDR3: CASTQGGGETQYF